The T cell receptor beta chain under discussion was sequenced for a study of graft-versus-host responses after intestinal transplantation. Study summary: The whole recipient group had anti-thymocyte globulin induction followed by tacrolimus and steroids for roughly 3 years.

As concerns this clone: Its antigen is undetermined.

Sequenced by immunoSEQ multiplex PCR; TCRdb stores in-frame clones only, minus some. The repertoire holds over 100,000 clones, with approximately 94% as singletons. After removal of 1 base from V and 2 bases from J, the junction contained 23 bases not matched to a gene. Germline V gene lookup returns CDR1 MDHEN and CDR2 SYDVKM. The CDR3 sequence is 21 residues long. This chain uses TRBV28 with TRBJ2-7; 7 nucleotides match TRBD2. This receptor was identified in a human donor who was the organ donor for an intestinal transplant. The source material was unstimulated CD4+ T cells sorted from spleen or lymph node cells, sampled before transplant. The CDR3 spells CASSLSGPARGGSSIPYEQYF. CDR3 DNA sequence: TGTGCCAGCAGTTTATCCGGGCCGGCTCGGGGCGGGAGTAGTATCCCCTACGAGCAGTACTTC.